This T cell receptor (beta chain) comes out of a study of cytomegalovirus exposure and HLA in healthy donors. Findings of the study overall: Three chains linked to CMV were shown in vitro to be specific for CMV antigens.

Germline V lookup: CDR1 MNHEY, CDR2 SMNVEV (reference sequence). With 1 base removed from V and 0 bases from J, the gap between germline ends came to 6 bases. This CDR3 contains 14 residues. About this clone itself: Its matching antigen is unknown.

Method: immunoSEQ multiplex PCR; TCRdb's copy keeps in-frame clones and lacks some. The sample holds some 260,000 clones; about 90% are singletons and the top ten take around 13%. Sequencing used PBMCs. The chain has TRBV27 and TRBJ1-1; weak D call: TRBD1 (5 bases). The clonotype comes from a man in his late teens or twenties in good health and CMV-seropositive. The CDR3 reads CASSLWGVNTEAFF. In DNA, the CDR3 is TGTGCCAGCAGTTTATGGGGGGTGAACACTGAAGCTTTCTTT.